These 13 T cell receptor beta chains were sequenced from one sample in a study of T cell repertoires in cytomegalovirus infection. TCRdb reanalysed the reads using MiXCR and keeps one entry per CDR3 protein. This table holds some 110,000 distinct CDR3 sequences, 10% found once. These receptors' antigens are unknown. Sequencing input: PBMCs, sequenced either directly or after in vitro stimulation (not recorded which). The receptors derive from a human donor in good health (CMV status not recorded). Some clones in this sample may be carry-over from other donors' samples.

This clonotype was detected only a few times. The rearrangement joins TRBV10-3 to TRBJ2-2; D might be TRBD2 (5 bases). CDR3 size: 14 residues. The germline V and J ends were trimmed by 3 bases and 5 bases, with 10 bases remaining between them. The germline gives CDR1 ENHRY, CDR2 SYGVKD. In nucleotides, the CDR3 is TGTGCCATCAGTGATGGAGAGGGAACCGGGGAGCTGTTTTTT. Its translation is CAISDGEGTGELFF.

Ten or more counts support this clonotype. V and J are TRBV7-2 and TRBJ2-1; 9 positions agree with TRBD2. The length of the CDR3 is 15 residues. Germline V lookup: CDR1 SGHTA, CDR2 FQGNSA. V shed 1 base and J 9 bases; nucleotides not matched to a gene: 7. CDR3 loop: CASSLGGSGRGEQFF. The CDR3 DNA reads TGTGCCAGCAGCTTAGGCGGTAGCGGGAGAGGTGAGCAGTTCTTC. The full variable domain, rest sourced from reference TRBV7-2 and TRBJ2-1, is GAGVSQSPSNKVTEKGKDVELRCDPISGHTALYWYRQSLGQGLEFLIYFQGNSAPDKSGLPSDRFSAERTGGSVSTLTIQRTQQEDSAVYLCASSLGGSGRGEQFFGPGTRLTVL.

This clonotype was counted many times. The CDR3 nucleotides are TGTGCCAGCAGACTACTGCGTGGGGTTGGCGACGGGGAGCTGTTTTTT. This translates into CASRLLRGVGDGELFF. The chain couples TRBV6-5 to TRBJ2-2; D unresolved. V shed 6 bases and J shed 7 bases, with 21 bases lying between them. The CDR3 covers 16 residues. Looked up from germline, CDR1 is MNHEY and CDR2 is SVGAGI.

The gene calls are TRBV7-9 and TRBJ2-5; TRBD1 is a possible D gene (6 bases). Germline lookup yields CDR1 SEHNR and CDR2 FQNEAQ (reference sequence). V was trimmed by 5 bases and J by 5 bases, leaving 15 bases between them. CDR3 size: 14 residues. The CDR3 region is CASSVSQRGETQYF. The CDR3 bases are TGTGCCAGCAGCGTCAGTCAGAGGGGGGAGACCCAGTACTTC.

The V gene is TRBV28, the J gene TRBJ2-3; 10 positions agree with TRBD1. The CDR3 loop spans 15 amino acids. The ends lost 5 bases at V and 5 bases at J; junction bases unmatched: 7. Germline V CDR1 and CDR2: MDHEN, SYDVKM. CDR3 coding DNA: TGTGCCAGCAGTGCCTCCGGGACAGGGGAAGATACGCAGTATTTT. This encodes CASSASGTGEDTQYF.

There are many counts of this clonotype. This CDR3 reads CASSSFGAGTEAFF. CDR3 nucleotide sequence: TGTGCCAGCAGCTCGTTCGGGGCTGGCACTGAAGCTTTCTTT. This chain connects TRBV7-6 to TRBJ1-1, with TRBD1 as a possible D gene (5 bases). Trimming pared 4 bases from V and 4 bases from J, leaving 13 bases between. Germline V gene sequence: CDR1 SGHVS, CDR2 FNYEAQ. This CDR3 comprises 14 residues.

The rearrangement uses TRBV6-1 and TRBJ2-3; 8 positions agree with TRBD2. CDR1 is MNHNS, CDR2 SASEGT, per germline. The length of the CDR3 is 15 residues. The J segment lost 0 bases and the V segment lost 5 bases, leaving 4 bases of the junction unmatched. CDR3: CASSIAGKSTDTQYF. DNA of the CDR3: TGTGCCAGCAGTATAGCGGGAAAAAGCACAGATACGCAGTATTTT.

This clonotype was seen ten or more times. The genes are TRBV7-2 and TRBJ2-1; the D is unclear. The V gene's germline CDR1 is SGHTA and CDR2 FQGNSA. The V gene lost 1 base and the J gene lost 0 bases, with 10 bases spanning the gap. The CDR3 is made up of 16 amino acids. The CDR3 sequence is CASSLGVSSSYNEQFF. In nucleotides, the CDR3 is TGTGCCAGCAGCTTAGGGGTGAGCAGCTCCTACAATGAGCAGTTCTTC.

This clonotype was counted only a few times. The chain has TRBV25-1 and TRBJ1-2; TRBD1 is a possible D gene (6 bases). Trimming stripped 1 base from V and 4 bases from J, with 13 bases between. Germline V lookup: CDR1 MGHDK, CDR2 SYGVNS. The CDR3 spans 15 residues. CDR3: CASSESGRGGYGYTF. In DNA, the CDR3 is TGTGCCAGCAGTGAATCAGGAAGGGGGGGCTATGGCTACACCTTC.

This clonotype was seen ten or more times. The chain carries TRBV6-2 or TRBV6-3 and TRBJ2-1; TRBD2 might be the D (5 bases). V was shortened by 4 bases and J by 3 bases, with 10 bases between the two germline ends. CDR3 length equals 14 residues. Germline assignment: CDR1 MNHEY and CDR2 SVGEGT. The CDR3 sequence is CASSSARDYNEQFF. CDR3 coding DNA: TGTGCCAGCAGTTCCGCGAGGGACTACAATGAGCAGTTCTTC.

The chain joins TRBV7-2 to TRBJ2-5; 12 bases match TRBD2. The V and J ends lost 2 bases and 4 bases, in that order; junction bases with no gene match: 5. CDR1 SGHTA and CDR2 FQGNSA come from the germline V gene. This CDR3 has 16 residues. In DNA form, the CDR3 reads TGTGCCAGCAGCTTATCACTAGCGGGAGGATTAGAGACCCAGTACTTC. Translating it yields CASSLSLAGGLETQYF.

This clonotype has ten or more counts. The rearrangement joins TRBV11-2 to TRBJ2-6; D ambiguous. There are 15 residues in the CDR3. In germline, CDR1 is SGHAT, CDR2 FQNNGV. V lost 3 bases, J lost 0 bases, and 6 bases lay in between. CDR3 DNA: TGTGCCAGCAGCTTTAGAAACTCTGGGGCCAACGTCCTGACTTTC. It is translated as CASSFRNSGANVLTF.

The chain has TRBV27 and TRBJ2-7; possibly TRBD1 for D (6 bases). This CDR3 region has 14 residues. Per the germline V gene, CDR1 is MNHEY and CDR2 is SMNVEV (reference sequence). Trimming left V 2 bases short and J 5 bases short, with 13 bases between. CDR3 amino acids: CASSLGRGRDEQYF. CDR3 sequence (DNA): TGTGCCAGCAGTTTAGGCAGGGGAAGGGACGAGCAGTACTTC.